This TCR beta chain was recorded in a study of T-cell reconstitution after alpha-beta-depleted transplantation in children (dated by TCRdb to the mid-2010s). Concerning the study at large: The study quantitatively tracked T-cell immune reconstitution after TCRalphabeta/CD19-depleted allogeneic hematopoietic cell transplantation in children using TCR repertoire profiling.

The library relied on PCR. The instrument given in TCRdb is Illumina HiSeq 2500. TCR libraries were prepared with molecular barcoding, using unique molecular identifiers to normalize TCRbeta repertoire quantification. TCRdb reprocessed the public reads (quality trimming at Q25 with fastp, clone calling with MiXCR) and kept in-frame beta chains. Every entry covers one CDR3 protein and lists the most common genes and DNA from its rows. The table for this sample lists around 680,000 distinct CDR3 sequences; over 15% of them were counted only once. Jointly, the top ten make up 1.1% of the sample. The table lists this clonotype with many counts. Its cognate antigen has yet to be identified. Within one base of it there is no much larger clone, and no base qualities were kept. The sample in question was PBMCs from the stem cell graft donor, obtained from the stem cell graft. This TCR was sampled from a human donor who donated a stem cell graft to a child with acute myeloid leukemia.

For the CDR3, the sequence is CASSQGNEQFF. The DNA reads TGCGCCAGCAGCCAGGGCAATGAGCAGTTCTTC. The chain was built from TRBV5-1 and TRBJ2-1; perhaps TRBD1 is the D gene, with 5 bases matching. V loses 4 bases of germline sequence and J loses 6 bases, and the interval between the two ends is 5 bases. Inclusive of the bounding cysteine and phenylalanine, the CDR3 is 11 residues long. Of all the DNA, just the CDR3 is kept, 33 bases in frame from base 1. Via the germline V gene, CDR1 is SGHRS and CDR2 YFSETQ.